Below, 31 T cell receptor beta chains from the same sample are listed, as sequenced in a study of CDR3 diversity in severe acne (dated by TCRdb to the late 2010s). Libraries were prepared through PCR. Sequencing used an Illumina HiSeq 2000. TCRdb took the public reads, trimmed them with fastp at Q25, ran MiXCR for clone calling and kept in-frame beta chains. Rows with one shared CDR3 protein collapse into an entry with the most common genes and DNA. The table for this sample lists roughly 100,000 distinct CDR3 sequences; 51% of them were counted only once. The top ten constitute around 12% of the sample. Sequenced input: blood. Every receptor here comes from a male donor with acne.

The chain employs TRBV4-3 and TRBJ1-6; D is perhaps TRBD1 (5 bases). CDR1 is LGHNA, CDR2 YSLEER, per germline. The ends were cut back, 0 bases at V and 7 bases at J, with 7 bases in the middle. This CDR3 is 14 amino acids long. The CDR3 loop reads CASSQDRVNSPLHF. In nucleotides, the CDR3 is TGCGCCAGCAGCCAAGACAGGGTGAATTCACCCCTCCACTTT.

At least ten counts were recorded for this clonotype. Here the CDR3 DNA reads TGTGCCATCAGGGGGACGGCCCAGAATGAAAAACTGTTTTTT. Protein product: CAIRGTAQNEKLFF. V usage is TRBV10-3 and J usage is TRBJ1-4; D possibly corresponds to TRBD1 (5 bases). Germline CDR1 ENHRY, CDR2 SYGVKD. The CDR3 consists of 14 residues. The V and J ends lost 6 bases and 5 bases respectively, with 13 bases between them.

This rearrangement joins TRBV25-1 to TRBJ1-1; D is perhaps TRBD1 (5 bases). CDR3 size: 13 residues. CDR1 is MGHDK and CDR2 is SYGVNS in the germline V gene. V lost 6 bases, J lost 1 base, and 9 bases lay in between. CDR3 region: CASRGRGNTEAFF. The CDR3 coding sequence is TGTGCCAGCAGAGGGAGGGGGAACACTGAAGCTTTCTTT.

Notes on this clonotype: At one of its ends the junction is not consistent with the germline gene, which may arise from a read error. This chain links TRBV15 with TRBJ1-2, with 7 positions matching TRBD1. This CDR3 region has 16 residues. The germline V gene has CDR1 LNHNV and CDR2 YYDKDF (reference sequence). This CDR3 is CATSSDRGQIVYGYTF. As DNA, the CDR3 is TGTGCCACCAGCAGCGATAGGGGACAGATAGTCTATGGGTACACCTTC.

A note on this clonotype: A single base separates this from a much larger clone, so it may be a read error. In DNA, the CDR3 is TGTGCCAGCAGCTTCGATGGTACTAAAGCTTTCTTT. This sequence encodes CASSFDGTKAFF. The genes are TRBV7-9 and TRBJ1-1; D ambiguous. Trimming left V 3 bases short and J 9 bases short, with 11 bases between. The CDR3 length is 12 residues. Looked up from germline, CDR1 is SEHNR and CDR2 is FQNEAQ (reference sequence).

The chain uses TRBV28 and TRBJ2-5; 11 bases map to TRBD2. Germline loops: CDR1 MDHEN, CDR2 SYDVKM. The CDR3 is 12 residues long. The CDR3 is CKTSGDQETQYF. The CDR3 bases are TGTAAGACTAGCGGGGACCAAGAGACCCAGTACTTC. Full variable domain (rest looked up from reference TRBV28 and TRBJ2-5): DVKVTQSSRYLVKRTGEKVFLECVQDMDHENMFWYRQDPGLGLRLIYFSYDVKMKEKGDIPEGYSVSREKKERFSLILESASTNQTSMYLCKTSGDQETQYFGPGTRLLVL.

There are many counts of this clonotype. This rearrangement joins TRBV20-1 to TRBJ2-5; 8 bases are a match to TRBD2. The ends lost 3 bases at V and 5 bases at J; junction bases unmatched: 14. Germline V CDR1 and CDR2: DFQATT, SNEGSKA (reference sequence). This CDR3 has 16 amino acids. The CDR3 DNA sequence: TGCAGTGCTAGGACCGCCGGGACTAGTGGCGGGGAGACCCAGTACTTC. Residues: CSARTAGTSGGETQYF.

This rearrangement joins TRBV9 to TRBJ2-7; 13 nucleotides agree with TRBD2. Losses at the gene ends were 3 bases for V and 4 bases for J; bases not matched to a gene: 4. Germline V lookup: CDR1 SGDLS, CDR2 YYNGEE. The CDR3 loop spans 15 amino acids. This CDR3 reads CASSAGTSGTYEQYF. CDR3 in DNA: TGTGCCAGCAGCGCCGGGACTAGCGGGACGTACGAGCAGTACTTC.

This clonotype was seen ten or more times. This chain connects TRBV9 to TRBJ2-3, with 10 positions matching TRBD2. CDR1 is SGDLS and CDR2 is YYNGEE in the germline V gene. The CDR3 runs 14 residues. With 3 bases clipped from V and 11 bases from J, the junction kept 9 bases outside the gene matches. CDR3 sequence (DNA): TGTGCCAGCAGCGAATACGGGACTAGCGAGGGGCAGTATTTT. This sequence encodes CASSEYGTSEGQYF.

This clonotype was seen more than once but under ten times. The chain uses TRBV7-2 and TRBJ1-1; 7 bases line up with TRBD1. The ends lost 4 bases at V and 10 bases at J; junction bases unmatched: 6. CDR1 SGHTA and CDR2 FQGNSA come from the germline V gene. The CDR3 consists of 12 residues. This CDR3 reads CASSSGTALAFF. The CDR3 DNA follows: TGTGCCAGCAGCTCTGGGACAGCTCTAGCTTTCTTT. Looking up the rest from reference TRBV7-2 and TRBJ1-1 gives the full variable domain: GAGVSQSPSNKVTEKGKDVELRCDPISGHTALYWYRQSLGQGLEFLIYFQGNSAPDKSGLPSDRFSAERTGGSVSTLTIQRTQQEDSAVYLCASSSGTALAFFGQGTRLTVV.

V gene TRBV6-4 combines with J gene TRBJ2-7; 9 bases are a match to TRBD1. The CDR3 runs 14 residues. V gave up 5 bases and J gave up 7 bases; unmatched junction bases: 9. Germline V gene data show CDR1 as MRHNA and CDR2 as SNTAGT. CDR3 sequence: CASSPGTGSNEQYF. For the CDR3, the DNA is TGTGCCAGCAGTCCAGGGACAGGGAGCAATGAGCAGTACTTC.

CDR3 residues: CASSYPDQRWYF. CDR3 bases: TGTGCCAGCAGTTACCCCGACCAGCGCTGGTACTTC. V and J are TRBV2 and TRBJ2-5, with D unresolved. This CDR3 is built from 12 residues. V was clipped by 5 bases and J by 13 bases, with 17 bases between them. Germline V gene lookup returns CDR1 SNHLY and CDR2 FYNNEI.

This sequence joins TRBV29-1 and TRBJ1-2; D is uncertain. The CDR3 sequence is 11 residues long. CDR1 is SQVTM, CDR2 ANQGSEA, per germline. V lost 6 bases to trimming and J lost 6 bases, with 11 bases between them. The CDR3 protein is CSVVKRDGYTF. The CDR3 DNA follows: TGCAGCGTAGTAAAAAGGGATGGCTACACCTTC.

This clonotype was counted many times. The CDR3 sequence: CASSGGGVTTEAFF. The CDR3, as DNA: TGTGCCAGCAGTGGGGGTGGGGTTACCACTGAAGCTTTCTTT. The rearrangement uses TRBV25-1 and TRBJ1-1; no definite D call. Germline values: CDR1 MGHDK, CDR2 SYGVNS. The CDR3 consists of 14 residues. V lost 4 bases and J 4 bases, leaving 13 bases between the germline ends.

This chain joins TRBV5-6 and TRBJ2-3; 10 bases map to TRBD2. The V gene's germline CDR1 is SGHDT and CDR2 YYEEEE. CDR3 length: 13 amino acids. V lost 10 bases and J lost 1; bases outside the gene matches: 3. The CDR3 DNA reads TGTGCCTCCGGGACTAGCGGCACAGATACGCAGTATTTT. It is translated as CASGTSGTDTQYF.

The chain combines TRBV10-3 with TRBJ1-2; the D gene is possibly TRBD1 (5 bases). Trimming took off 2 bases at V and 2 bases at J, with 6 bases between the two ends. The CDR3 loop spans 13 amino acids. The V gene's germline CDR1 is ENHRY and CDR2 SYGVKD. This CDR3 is CAISEGTNYGYTF. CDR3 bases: TGTGCCATCAGTGAGGGGACGAACTATGGCTACACCTTC.

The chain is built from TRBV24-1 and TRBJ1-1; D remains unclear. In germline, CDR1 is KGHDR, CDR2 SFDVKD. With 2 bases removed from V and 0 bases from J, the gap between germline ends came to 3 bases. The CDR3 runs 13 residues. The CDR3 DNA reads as TGTGCCACCAGTGATTATATGAACACTGAAGCTTTCTTT. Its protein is CATSDYMNTEAFF.

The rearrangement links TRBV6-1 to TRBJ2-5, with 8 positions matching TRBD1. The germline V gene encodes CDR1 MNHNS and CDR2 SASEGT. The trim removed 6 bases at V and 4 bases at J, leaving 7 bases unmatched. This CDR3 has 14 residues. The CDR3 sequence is CASSPRTGRETQYF. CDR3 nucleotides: TGTGCCAGCAGCCCTCGGACAGGGCGAGAGACCCAGTACTTC.

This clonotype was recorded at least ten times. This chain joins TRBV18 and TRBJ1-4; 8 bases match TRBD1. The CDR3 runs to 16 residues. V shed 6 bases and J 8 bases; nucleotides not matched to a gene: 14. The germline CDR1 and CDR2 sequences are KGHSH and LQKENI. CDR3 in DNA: TGTGCCAGCTCTCTACGCCGCGAGGACAGGGCGGAAAAACTGTTTTTT. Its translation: CASSLRREDRAEKLFF.

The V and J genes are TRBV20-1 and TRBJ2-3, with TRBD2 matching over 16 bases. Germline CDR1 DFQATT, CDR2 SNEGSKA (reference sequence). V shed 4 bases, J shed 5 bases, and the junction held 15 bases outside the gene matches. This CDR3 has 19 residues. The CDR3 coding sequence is TGCAGTGCTAACAGACCGGGACTAGCGGGAGGGCGGGCTGGAGATACGCAGTATTTT. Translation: CSANRPGLAGGRAGDTQYF.

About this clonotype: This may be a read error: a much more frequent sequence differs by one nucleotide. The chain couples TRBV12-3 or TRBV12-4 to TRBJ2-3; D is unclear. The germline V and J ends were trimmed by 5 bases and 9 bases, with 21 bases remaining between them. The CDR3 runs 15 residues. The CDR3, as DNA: TGTGCCAGCAGTCCAGCACCGCCCGAGGAAGAGACGCAGTATTTT. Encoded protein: CASSPAPPEEETQYF.

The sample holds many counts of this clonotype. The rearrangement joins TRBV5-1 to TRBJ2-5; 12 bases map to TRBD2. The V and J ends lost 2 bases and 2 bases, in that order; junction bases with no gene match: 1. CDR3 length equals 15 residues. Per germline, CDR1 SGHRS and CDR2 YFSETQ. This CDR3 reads CASSLLAGGQETQYF. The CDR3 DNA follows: TGCGCCAGCAGCTTACTAGCGGGGGGACAAGAGACCCAGTACTTC.

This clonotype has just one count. The CDR3, as DNA: TGTGCCAGCAGTTTAGGTGGCAGCTCTGGAAACACCATATATTTT. This encodes CASSLGGSSGNTIYF. This chain joins TRBV27 and TRBJ1-3, with no clear D. The CDR3 totals 15 residues. Germline V CDR1 and CDR2: MNHEY, SMNVEV (reference sequence). V was cut by 2 bases and J by 0 bases, with 8 bases left in between.

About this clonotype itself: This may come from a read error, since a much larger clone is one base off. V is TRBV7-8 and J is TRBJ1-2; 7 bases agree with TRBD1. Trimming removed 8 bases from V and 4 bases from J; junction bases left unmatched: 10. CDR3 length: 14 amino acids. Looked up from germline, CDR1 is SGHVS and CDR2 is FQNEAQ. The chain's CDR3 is CASGRSRDSYGYTF. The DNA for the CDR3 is TGTGCCAGCGGCCGTTCTCGGGACAGCTATGGCTACACCTTC. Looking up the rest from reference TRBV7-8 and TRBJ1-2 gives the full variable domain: GAGVSQSPRYKVAKRGQDVALRCDPISGHVSLFWYQQALGQGPEFLTYFQNEAQLDKSGLPSDRFFAERPEGSVSTLKIQRTQQEDSAVYLCASGRSRDSYGYTFGSGTRLTVV.

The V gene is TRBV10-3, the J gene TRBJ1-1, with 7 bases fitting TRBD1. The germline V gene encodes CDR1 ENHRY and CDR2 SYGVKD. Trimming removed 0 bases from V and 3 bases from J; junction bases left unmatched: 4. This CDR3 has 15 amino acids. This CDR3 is CAISESGTEYTEAFF. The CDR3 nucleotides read TGTGCCATCAGTGAGTCGGGGACAGAGTACACTGAAGCTTTCTTT.

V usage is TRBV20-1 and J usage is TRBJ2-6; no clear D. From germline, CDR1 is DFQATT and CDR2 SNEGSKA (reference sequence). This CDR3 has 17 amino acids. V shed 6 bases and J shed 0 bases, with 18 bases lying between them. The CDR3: CSASYPGLCSGANVLTF. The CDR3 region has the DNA TGCAGTGCATCGTACCCCGGGCTGTGCTCTGGGGCCAACGTCCTGACTTTC.

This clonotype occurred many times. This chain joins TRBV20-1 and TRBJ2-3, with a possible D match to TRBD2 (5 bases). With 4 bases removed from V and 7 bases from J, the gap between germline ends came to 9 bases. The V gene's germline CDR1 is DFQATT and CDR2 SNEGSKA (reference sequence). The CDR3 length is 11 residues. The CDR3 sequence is CSANIANTQYF. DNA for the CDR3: TGCAGTGCTAACATAGCGAATACGCAGTATTTT.

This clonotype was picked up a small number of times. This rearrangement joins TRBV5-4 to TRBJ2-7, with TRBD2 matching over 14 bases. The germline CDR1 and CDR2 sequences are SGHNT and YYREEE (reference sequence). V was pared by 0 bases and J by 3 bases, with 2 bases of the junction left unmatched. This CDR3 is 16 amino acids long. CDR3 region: CASSLGLAGGNYEQYF. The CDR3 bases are TGTGCCAGCAGCTTGGGACTAGCGGGAGGGAACTACGAGCAGTACTTC.

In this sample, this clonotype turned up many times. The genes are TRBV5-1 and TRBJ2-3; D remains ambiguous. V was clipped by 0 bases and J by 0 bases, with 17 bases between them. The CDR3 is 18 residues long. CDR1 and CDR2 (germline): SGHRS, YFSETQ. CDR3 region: CASSLEVVGRSSTDTQYF. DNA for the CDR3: TGCGCCAGCAGCTTGGAGGTCGTAGGGCGCTCTAGCACAGATACGCAGTATTTT.

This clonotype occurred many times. CDR3 DNA: TGCAGTGCTTCAGACAGGGACTACGAGCAGTACTTC. It codes for CSASDRDYEQYF. The genes are TRBV20-1 and TRBJ2-7, with TRBD1 matching over 7 bases. V lost 5 bases, J lost 3 bases, and 4 bases stayed unmatched. This CDR3 has 12 residues. Germline assignment: CDR1 DFQATT and CDR2 SNEGSKA (reference sequence).

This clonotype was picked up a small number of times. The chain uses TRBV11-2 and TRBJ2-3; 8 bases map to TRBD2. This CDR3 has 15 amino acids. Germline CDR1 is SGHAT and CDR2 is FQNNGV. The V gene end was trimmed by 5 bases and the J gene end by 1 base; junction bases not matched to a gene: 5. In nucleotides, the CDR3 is TGTGCCAGCAGCCTGCCACTAGCGGGCACAGATACGCAGTATTTT. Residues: CASSLPLAGTDTQYF.